These T cell receptor beta chains were read from a single sample in a study of OX40 agonist ivuxolimab in advanced cancers. Here immunoSEQ multiplex PCR was the method, and the copy in TCRdb shows in-frame clones only, minus some. The table lists tens of thousands of clones, about 88% of them singletons. The input for sequencing was CD4+ or CD8+ T cells sorted from blood, taken in a trial of the OX40 agonist ivuxolimab. The source is an adult with an advanced solid tumor such as melanoma, head and neck, liver or kidney cancer. The CDR3 runs from the conserved cysteine through the conserved F or W. D genes are given only for firm matches. Clone size is stated in some rows and not others, as once, few, many or a class when expanded.

v_gene: TRBV18
abundance: once
j_gene: TRBJ2-1
d_gene: -
CDR3aa: CASSSPAPPSSYNEQFF
CDR3nt: TGTGCCAGCTCTTCCCCGGCGCCACCGAGCTCCTACAATGAGCAGTTCTTC

v_gene: TRBV9
abundance: -
j_gene: TRBJ2-6
d_gene: TRBD1
CDR3aa: CASSGKTGAGANVLTF
CDR3nt: TGTGCCAGCAGCGGGAAGACAGGGGCTGGGGCCAACGTCCTGACTTTC

v_gene: TRBV10-3
abundance: -
j_gene: TRBJ2-7
d_gene: -
CDR3aa: CAIKGTVPNEQYF
CDR3nt: TGTGCCATCAAGGGGACGGTACCTAACGAGCAGTACTTC

v_gene: TRBV21-1
abundance: -
j_gene: TRBJ1-1
d_gene: -
CDR3aa: CASSKGQNMNTEAFF
CDR3nt: TGTGCCAGCTCCAAGGGACAGAACATGAACACTGAAGCTTTCTTT

v_gene: TRBV2
abundance: few
j_gene: TRBJ2-3
d_gene: TRBD1
CDR3aa: CASKVGGGDRGDTQYF
CDR3nt: TGTGCCAGCAAGGTCGGGGGTGGGGACAGGGGAGATACGCAGTATTTT

v_gene: TRBV4-1
abundance: -
j_gene: TRBJ2-1
d_gene: TRBD2
CDR3aa: CASSQDRTSGWDEQFF
CDR3nt: TGCGCCAGCAGCCAAGATCGTACTAGCGGCTGGGATGAGCAGTTCTTC

v_gene: TRBV7-9
abundance: -
j_gene: TRBJ2-7
d_gene: TRBD2
CDR3aa: CASSRGDDSSYEQYF
CDR3nt: TGTGCCAGCAGCCGGGGGGACGATTCCTCCTACGAGCAGTACTTC

v_gene: TRBV9
abundance: -
j_gene: TRBJ1-3
d_gene: TRBD1
CDR3aa: CASSASGQTFYTGNTIYF
CDR3nt: TGTGCCAGCAGCGCCTCGGGACAGACCTTTTATACTGGAAACACCATATATTTT

v_gene: TRBV18
abundance: few
j_gene: TRBJ2-7
d_gene: -
CDR3aa: CASSARDASYEQYF
CDR3nt: TGTGCCAGCTCGGCCCGGGACGCCTCCTACGAGCAGTACTTC

v_gene: TRBV19
abundance: -
j_gene: TRBJ1-5
d_gene: TRBD1
CDR3aa: CASRPGTVQPQHF
CDR3nt: TGTGCCAGTAGGCCTGGGACAGTTCAGCCCCAGCATTTT

v_gene: TRBV5-1
abundance: -
j_gene: TRBJ1-3
d_gene: -
CDR3aa: CASSPFGSSGNTIYF
CDR3nt: TGCGCCAGCAGCCCTTTCGGGAGCTCTGGAAACACCATATATTTT

v_gene: TRBV5-5
abundance: -
j_gene: TRBJ2-3
d_gene: TRBD2
CDR3aa: CASSSGLAGYTDTQYF
CDR3nt: TGTGCCAGCAGTTCCGGACTAGCGGGCTACACAGATACGCAGTATTTT

v_gene: TRBV4-1
abundance: once
j_gene: TRBJ2-7
d_gene: TRBD1
CDR3aa: CASSRRDRVNPSEQYF
CDR3nt: TGCGCCAGCAGCCGTAGGGACAGGGTGAATCCATCCGAGCAGTACTTC

v_gene: TRBV5-1
abundance: -
j_gene: TRBJ2-1
d_gene: TRBD2
CDR3aa: CASSSGTSGKVEQFF
CDR3nt: TGCGCCAGCAGCTCCGGGACTAGCGGGAAGGTTGAGCAGTTCTTC

v_gene: TRBV28
abundance: -
j_gene: TRBJ2-1
d_gene: TRBD2
CDR3aa: CASSLSGMFDNEQFF
CDR3nt: TGTGCCAGCAGTTTAAGCGGGATGTTTGACAATGAGCAGTTCTTC

v_gene: TRBV19
abundance: -
j_gene: TRBJ1-3
d_gene: -
CDR3aa: CASSIEQVGGNTIYF
CDR3nt: TGTGCCAGTAGTATCGAACAAGTAGGAGGAAACACCATATATTTT

v_gene: TRBV10-3
abundance: -
j_gene: TRBJ2-3
d_gene: TRBD2
CDR3aa: CAIAGGSLITDTQYF
CDR3nt: TGTGCCATAGCGGGAGGGTCATTGATCACAGATACGCAGTATTTT

v_gene: TRBV2
abundance: few
j_gene: TRBJ1-1
d_gene: TRBD1
CDR3aa: CASNPRTGSTEAFF
CDR3nt: TGTGCCAGCAACCCCAGGACAGGGAGCACTGAAGCTTTCTTT

v_gene: TRBV5-1
abundance: -
j_gene: TRBJ2-2
d_gene: TRBD1
CDR3aa: CASSRQGADTGELFF
CDR3nt: TGCGCCAGCAGCCGACAGGGGGCCGACACCGGGGAGCTGTTTTTT

v_gene: TRBV5-1
abundance: -
j_gene: TRBJ1-1
d_gene: TRBD1
CDR3aa: CASGRDRDTEAFF
CDR3nt: TGCGCCAGCGGCCGGGACAGGGACACTGAAGCTTTCTTT

v_gene: TRBV18
abundance: -
j_gene: TRBJ2-1
d_gene: TRBD2
CDR3aa: CASSLTRGVEQFF
CDR3nt: TGTGCCAGCTCACTGACACGGGGGGTTGAGCAGTTCTTC

v_gene: TRBV25-1
abundance: -
j_gene: TRBJ2-1
d_gene: -
CDR3aa: CASSEYGGREQFF
CDR3nt: TGTGCCAGCAGTGAATATGGGGGACGTGAGCAGTTCTTC

v_gene: TRBV5-1
abundance: once
j_gene: TRBJ2-1
d_gene: TRBD2
CDR3aa: CASSLSPGGINEQFF
CDR3nt: TGCGCCAGCAGCTTGTCCCCGGGAGGGATCAATGAGCAGTTCTTC

v_gene: TRBV4-1
abundance: -
j_gene: TRBJ1-1
d_gene: -
CDR3aa: CASSQVGSLSTEAFF
CDR3nt: TGCGCCAGCAGCCAAGTGGGCAGTCTCAGCACTGAAGCTTTCTTT

v_gene: TRBV7-8
abundance: -
j_gene: TRBJ2-5
d_gene: TRBD1
CDR3aa: CASSGRDRRKETQYF
CDR3nt: TGTGCCAGCAGCGGACGGGACAGGAGAAAAGAGACCCAGTACTTC

v_gene: TRBV2
abundance: -
j_gene: TRBJ2-6
d_gene: -
CDR3aa: CATCRAGANVLTF
CDR3nt: TGTGCCACCTGCAGGGCCGGGGCCAACGTCCTGACTTTC

v_gene: TRBV5-1
abundance: -
j_gene: TRBJ1-1
d_gene: -
CDR3aa: CASSLSEGPKAFF
CDR3nt: TGCGCCAGCAGCTTGAGTGAGGGGCCGAAGGCTTTCTTT

v_gene: TRBV19
abundance: few
j_gene: TRBJ2-7
d_gene: TRBD1
CDR3aa: CASSYGQGSYEQYF
CDR3nt: TGTGCCAGTAGCTACGGACAGGGGAGCTACGAGCAGTACTTC

v_gene: TRBV9
abundance: -
j_gene: TRBJ2-3
d_gene: -
CDR3aa: CASSFRGSGSTDTQYF
CDR3nt: TGTGCCAGCAGCTTCCGGGGGAGCGGGAGCACAGATACGCAGTATTTT

v_gene: TRBV29-1
abundance: -
j_gene: TRBJ2-1
d_gene: -
CDR3aa: CAGELNEQFF
CDR3nt: TGCGCAGGGGAGCTCAATGAGCAGTTCTTC

v_gene: TRBV5-1
abundance: -
j_gene: TRBJ2-1
d_gene: TRBD1
CDR3aa: CASSLEIGRGFYNEQFF
CDR3nt: TGCGCCAGCAGCTTGGAGATCGGCAGGGGGTTCTACAATGAGCAGTTCTTC